This T cell receptor (beta chain) came from a study of T cells in Graves' hyperthyroidism and ophthalmopathy. TCR beta CDR3 regions were amplified from RNA transcripts. Carried out on the TCR CDR3, a first-round RT-PCR used the HTBI primer set. TCRdb fed the multiplex PCR reads into MiXCR, producing one record per CDR3 protein. The data contain about 400,000 distinct CDR3 sequences, roughly 25% of them singletons. In germline, CDR1 is SGHRS, CDR2 YFSETQ. The CDR3 length is 16 residues. V shed 6 bases, J shed 4 bases, and the junction held 6 bases outside the gene matches. Sequencing used blood. V and J are TRBV5-1 and TRBJ2-6; TRBD1 matches at 11 bases. This TCR derives from a man aged 50 to 60 with Graves' hyperthyroidism. The chain's CDR3 is CASIGQGAGGANVLTF. CDR3 sequence (DNA): TGCGCCAGCATCGGACAGGGGGCGGGAGGGGCCAACGTCCTGACTTTC. Based on the CDR3 plus reference TRBV5-1 and TRBJ2-6, the full variable domain is KAGVTQTPRYLIKTRGQQVTLSCSPISGHRSVSWYQQTPGQGLQFLFEYFSETQRNKGNFPGRFSGRQFSNSRSEMNVSTLELGDSALYLCASIGQGAGGANVLTFGAGSRLTVL.